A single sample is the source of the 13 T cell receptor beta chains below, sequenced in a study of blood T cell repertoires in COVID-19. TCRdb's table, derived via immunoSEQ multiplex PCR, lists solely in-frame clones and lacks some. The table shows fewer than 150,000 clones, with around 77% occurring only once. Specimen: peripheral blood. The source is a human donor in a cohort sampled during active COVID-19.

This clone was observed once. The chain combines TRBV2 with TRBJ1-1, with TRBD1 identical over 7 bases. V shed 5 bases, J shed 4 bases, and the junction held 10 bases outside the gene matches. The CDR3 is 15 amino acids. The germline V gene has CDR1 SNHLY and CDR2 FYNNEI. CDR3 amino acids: CASSNDPGGSTEAFF. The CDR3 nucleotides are TGTGCCAGCAGTAACGACCCAGGGGGGTCCACTGAAGCTTTCTTT.

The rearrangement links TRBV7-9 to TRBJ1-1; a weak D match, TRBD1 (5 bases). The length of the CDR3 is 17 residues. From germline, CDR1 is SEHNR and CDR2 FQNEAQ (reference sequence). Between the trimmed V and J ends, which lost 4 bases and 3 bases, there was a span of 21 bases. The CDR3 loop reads CASSSRRGGFYDTEAFF. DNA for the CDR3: TGTGCCAGCAGCTCCAGACGGGGGGGATTTTATGACACTGAAGCTTTCTTT.

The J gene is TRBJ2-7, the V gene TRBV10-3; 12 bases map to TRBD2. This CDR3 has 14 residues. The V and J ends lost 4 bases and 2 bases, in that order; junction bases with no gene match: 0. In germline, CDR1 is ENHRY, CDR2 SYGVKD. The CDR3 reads CAISGLAGAYEQYF. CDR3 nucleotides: TGTGCCATCAGTGGACTAGCGGGGGCCTACGAGCAGTACTTC.

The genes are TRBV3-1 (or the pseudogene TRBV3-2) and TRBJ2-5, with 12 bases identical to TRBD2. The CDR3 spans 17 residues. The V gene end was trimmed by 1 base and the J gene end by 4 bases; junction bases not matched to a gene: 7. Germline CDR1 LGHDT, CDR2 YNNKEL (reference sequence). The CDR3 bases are TGTGCCAGCAGCCAAGTTGCTAGCGGGGGGGCAGGAGAGACCCAGTACTTC. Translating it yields CASSQVASGGAGETQYF.

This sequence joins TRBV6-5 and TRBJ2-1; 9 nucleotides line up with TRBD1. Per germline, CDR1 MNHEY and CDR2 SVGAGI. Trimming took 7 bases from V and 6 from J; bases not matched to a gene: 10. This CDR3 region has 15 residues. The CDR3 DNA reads TGTGCCAGCATATACACCGGGACAGGGTTCAATGAGCAGTTCTTC. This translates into CASIYTGTGFNEQFF.

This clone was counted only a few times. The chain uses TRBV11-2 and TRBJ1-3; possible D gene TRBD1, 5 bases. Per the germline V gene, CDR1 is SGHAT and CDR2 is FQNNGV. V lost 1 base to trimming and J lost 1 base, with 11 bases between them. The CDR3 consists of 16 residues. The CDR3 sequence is CASSLATGLSGNTIYF. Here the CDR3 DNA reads TGTGCCAGCAGCTTAGCTACAGGCCTATCTGGAAACACCATATATTTT.

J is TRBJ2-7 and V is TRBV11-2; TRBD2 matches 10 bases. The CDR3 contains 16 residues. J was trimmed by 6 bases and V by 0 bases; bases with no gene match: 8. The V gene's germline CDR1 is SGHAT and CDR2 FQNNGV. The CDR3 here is CASSLDRLAGAREQYF. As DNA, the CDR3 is TGTGCCAGCAGCTTAGATCGGCTAGCGGGGGCTCGCGAGCAGTACTTC.

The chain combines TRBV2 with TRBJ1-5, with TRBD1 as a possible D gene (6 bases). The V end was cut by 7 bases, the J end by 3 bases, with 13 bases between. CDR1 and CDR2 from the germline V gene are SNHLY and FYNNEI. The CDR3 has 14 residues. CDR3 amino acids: CASNLGGANQPQHF. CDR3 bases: TGTGCCAGCAATCTAGGGGGGGCCAATCAGCCCCAGCATTTT.

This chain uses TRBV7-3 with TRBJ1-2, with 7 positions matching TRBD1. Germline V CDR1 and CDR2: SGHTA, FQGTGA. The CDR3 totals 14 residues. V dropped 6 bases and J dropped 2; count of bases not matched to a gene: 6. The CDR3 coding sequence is TGTGCCAGCAGGGCCGGGACAGAGAACTATGGCTACACCTTC. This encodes CASRAGTENYGYTF.

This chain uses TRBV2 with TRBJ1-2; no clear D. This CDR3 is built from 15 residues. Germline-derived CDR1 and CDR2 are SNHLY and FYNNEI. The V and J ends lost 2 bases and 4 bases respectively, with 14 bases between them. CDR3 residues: CASSERRVEGYGYTF. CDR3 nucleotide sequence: TGTGCCAGCAGTGAACGTAGGGTCGAGGGCTATGGCTACACCTTC.

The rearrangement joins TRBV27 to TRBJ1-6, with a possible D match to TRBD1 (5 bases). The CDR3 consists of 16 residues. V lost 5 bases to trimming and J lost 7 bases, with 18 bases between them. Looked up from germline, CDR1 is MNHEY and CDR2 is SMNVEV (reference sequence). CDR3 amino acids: CASSPTRGADNSPLHF. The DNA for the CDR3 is TGTGCCAGCAGTCCGACTAGAGGGGCCGACAATTCACCCCTCCACTTT.

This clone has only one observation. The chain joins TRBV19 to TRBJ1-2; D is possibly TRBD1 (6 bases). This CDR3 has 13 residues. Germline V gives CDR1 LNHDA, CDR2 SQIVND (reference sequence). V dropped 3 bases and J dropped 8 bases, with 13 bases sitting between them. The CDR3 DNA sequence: TGTGCCAGTAGTATGACAGGTTTTTGGGGCTACACCTTC. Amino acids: CASSMTGFWGYTF.

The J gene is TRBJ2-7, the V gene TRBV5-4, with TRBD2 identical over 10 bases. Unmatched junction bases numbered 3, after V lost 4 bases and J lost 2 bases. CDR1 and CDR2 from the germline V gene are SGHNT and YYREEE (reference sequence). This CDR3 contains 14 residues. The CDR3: CASSPGLAPYEQYF. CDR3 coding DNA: TGTGCCAGCAGCCCGGGACTAGCGCCCTACGAGCAGTACTTC.